The 11 T cell receptor beta chains below come from one sample, sequenced in a study of graft-versus-host responses after intestinal transplantation. What these receptors recognize is not known. Sequencing used immunoSEQ multiplex PCR; TCRdb keeps in-frame clones, though not all of them. The repertoire consists of more than 100,000 clones, with 85% to 95% occurring once and the leading ten covering 3% to 3.5%. This sample comprised unstimulated CD8+ T cells sorted from spleen or lymph node cells, obtained before intestinal transplant. Receptor source: a human donor who received an intestinal transplant.

This chain joins TRBV15 and TRBJ1-1; D is undetermined. Germline lookup yields CDR1 LNHNV and CDR2 YYDKDF (reference sequence). This CDR3 has 14 amino acids. Trimming removed 0 bases at V and 11 bases at J, with 16 bases between. The CDR3 region has the DNA TGTGCCACCAGCAGAGATCGTATGGACGTTGAGGCTTTCTTT. It encodes CATSRDRMDVEAFF. Full variable domain (remainder filled in from reference TRBV15 and TRBJ1-1): DAMVIQNPRYQVTQFGKPVTLSCSQTLNHNVMYWYQQKSSQAPKLLFHYYDKDFNNEADTPDNFQSRRPNTSFCFLDIRSPGLGDTAMYLCATSRDRMDVEAFFGQGTRLTVV.

The chain has TRBV7-3 and TRBJ2-7; D might be TRBD1 or TRBD2, each matching 5 bases. V dropped 5 bases and J dropped 2 bases, with 13 bases sitting between them. Germline V gene data show CDR1 as SGHTA and CDR2 as FQGTGA. The CDR3 totals 14 residues. The CDR3 sequence: CASSARDAAYEQYF. Here the CDR3 DNA reads TGTGCCAGCAGCGCCCGGGACGCAGCCTACGAGCAGTACTTC. The entire variable domain, with the rest obtained from reference TRBV7-3 and TRBJ2-7, is as follows: GAGVSQTPSNKVTEKGKYVELRCDPISGHTALYWYRQSLGQGPEFLIYFQGTGAADDSGLPNDRFFAVRPEGSVSTLKIQRTERGDSAVYLCASSARDAAYEQYFGPGTRLTVT.

This sequence joins TRBV27 and TRBJ1-5; no clear D gene. With 2 bases removed from V and 4 bases from J, the gap between germline ends came to 12 bases. This CDR3 contains 15 residues. Per the germline V gene, CDR1 is MNHEY and CDR2 is SMNVEV (reference sequence). CDR3 sequence: CASSLTGISNQPQHF. In DNA form, the CDR3 reads TGTGCCAGCAGTTTAACCGGGATATCAAATCAGCCCCAGCATTTT.

This chain uses TRBV10-3 with TRBJ1-5; perhaps TRBD1 as D (5 bases). The CDR3 runs 16 residues. Trimming cost V 5 bases and J 3 bases, with 17 bases left between them. Germline-derived CDR1 and CDR2 are ENHRY and SYGVKD. The CDR3 loop reads CAISNIREGSNQPQHF. CDR3 nucleotide sequence: TGTGCCATCAGTAATATTAGAGAGGGGTCCAATCAGCCCCAGCATTTT.

V gene TRBV11-2 combines with J gene TRBJ2-2, with 10 bases aligning to TRBD2. The germline V gene encodes CDR1 SGHAT and CDR2 FQNNGV. V was clipped by 2 bases and J by 7 bases; unmatched bases: 13. The CDR3 spans 18 residues. The CDR3 DNA is TGTGCCAGCAGCTTACCCCTAGCGGGAGAAGGGTACGGCGGGGAGCTGTTTTTT. Its protein product is CASSLPLAGEGYGGELFF.

This clone appeared once. The genes are TRBV15 and TRBJ1-4, with D uncertain. In germline, CDR1 is LNHNV, CDR2 YYDKDF (reference sequence). V lost 1 base and J lost 0, with 9 bases in between. The CDR3 length is 16 residues. The CDR3 sequence: CATSRGETATNEKLFF. CDR3 sequence (DNA): TGTGCCACCAGCAGAGGAGAAACTGCAACTAATGAAAAACTGTTTTTT.

The J gene is TRBJ1-2, the V gene TRBV19; tentatively, D is TRBD1 (5 bases). Germline-derived CDR1 and CDR2 are LNHDA and SQIVND (reference sequence). V lost 3 bases and J 6 bases, leaving 11 bases between the germline ends. There are 13 residues in the CDR3. The CDR3 spells CASSIGSGNGYTF. For the CDR3, the DNA is TGTGCCAGTAGTATTGGATCAGGGAATGGCTACACCTTC.

V is TRBV7-6 and J is TRBJ2-3; D remains ambiguous. Germline V gene data show CDR1 as SGHVS and CDR2 as FNYEAQ. V shed 4 bases and J shed 6 bases, with 11 bases lying between them. The CDR3 is 13 residues long. The CDR3 DNA sequence: TGTGCCAGCAGCTCCGAGGTACTGGATACGCAGTATTTT. This codes for CASSSEVLDTQYF.

This chain uses TRBV10-3 with TRBJ2-5; the D is unclear. The germline CDR1 and CDR2 sequences are ENHRY and SYGVKD. Trimming shortened V by 10 bases and J by 2 bases, and 23 bases separated the two germline ends. The CDR3 runs 16 residues. CDR3 sequence (DNA): TGTGCCACCCGCGACGGTGTTCGACACCTTCAAGAGACCCAGTACTTC. This codes for CATRDGVRHLQETQYF.

The V and J genes are TRBV30 and TRBJ2-2, with TRBD2 matching over 7 bases. The trim removed 0 bases at V and 7 bases at J, leaving 8 bases unmatched. Germline CDR1 reads GTSNPN; CDR2 reads SVGIG (reference sequence). This CDR3 is built from 15 residues. CDR3 nucleotides: TGTGCCTGGAGTGTACTGGGAGGGGAGGTCGGGGAGCTGTTTTTT. It codes for CAWSVLGGEVGELFF. The variable domain in full, with the rest retrieved from reference TRBV30 and TRBJ2-2, is SQTIHQWPATLVQPVGSPLSLECTVEGTSNPNLYWYRQAAGRGLQLLFYSVGIGQISSEVPQNLSASRPQDRQFILSSKKLLLSDSGFYLCAWSVLGGEVGELFFGEGSRLTVL.

The J gene is TRBJ2-7, the V gene TRBV19; possibly TRBD2 for D (6 bases). This CDR3 region has 12 residues. Trimming left V 10 bases short and J 3 bases short, with 13 bases between. In germline, CDR1 is LNHDA, CDR2 SQIVND (reference sequence). The CDR3 is CATRDSFYEQYF. CDR3 in DNA: TGTGCCACCCGGGACTCCTTCTACGAGCAGTACTTC. The full variable domain, its missing parts supplied by reference TRBV19 and TRBJ2-7, is DGGITQSPKYLFRKEGQNVTLSCEQNLNHDAMYWYRQDPGQGLRLIYYSQIVNDFQKGDIAEGYSVSREKKESFPLTVTSAQKNPTAFYLCATRDSFYEQYFGPGTRLTVT.